Shown below are 17 T cell receptor beta chains from a single sample sequenced in a study of CXCR3-negative and CXCR3-positive naive CD8 T cells (dated by TCRdb to between 2018 and 2021). Overall study results and their limits: Compared with CXCR3-negative naive cells, CXCR3-positive naive cells had TRB CDR3s with higher hydrophobicity (lower Kidera factor 4), lower energy, and higher strength and volume indices.

TCRdb records NextSeq 550 as the sequencer. The Human TCR Profiling Kit (MiLaboratory) was used to make UMI-labeled 5' RACE TRB cDNA libraries. The reads, reprocessed by TCRdb, yield one row per CDR3 protein sequence and no DNA. The record for this sample contains about 150,000 distinct CDR3 sequences. Just under 0.5% of the sample is taken by the ten largest. For these TCRs, the target antigens are not known. Source material: naive CXCR3+ CD8+ T cells from blood. In light of the paper, this sample's cell subset or site label describes: CD45RO-CCR7+CD27+CD95- naive CD8+ T cells expressing CXCR3 (TNR3+). The source of these receptors is a human donor in good health. Some clones in this sample may be carry-over from other donors' samples.

This rearrangement joins TRBV9 to TRBJ2-1; TCRdb selects TRBD2, and the lack of DNA leaves this call unchecked. The CDR3 is 15 residues long. Germline V gene lookup returns CDR1 SGDLS and CDR2 YYNGEE. CDR3 protein: CASNVPSGELNEQFF.

This sequence joins TRBV13 and TRBJ1-2. The CDR3 spans 14 residues. From germline, CDR1 is PRHDT and CDR2 FYEKMQ (reference sequence). The CDR3 sequence is CASSLRGWNYGYTF.

The rearrangement joins TRBV12-3 or TRBV12-4 to TRBJ2-2. The CDR3 loop spans 14 amino acids. CDR3 sequence reads: CASSLWLNTGELFF.

V gene TRBV7-9 combines with J gene TRBJ2-4; TCRdb indicates TRBD1, and absent DNA this call remains unverified. Germline assignment: CDR1 SEHNR and CDR2 FQNEAQ (reference sequence). The CDR3 has 14 amino acids. The CDR3 protein is CASSSQGGGDIQYF.

V usage is TRBV20-1 and J usage is TRBJ2-7; lacking DNA, the TRBD2 call made by TCRdb goes unchecked. Germline-derived CDR1 and CDR2 are DFQATT and SNEGSKA (reference sequence). The CDR3 length is 15 residues. This chain's CDR3 is CSALQTSGAPYEQYF.

This chain connects TRBV7-8 to TRBJ2-7. The CDR3 consists of 14 residues. Germline lookup yields CDR1 SGHVS and CDR2 FQNEAQ. CDR3 residues: CASSLGVSSYEQYF.

This rearrangement joins TRBV4-3 to TRBJ1-2; the TCRdb call, TRBD1, lacks DNA for checking. This CDR3 is built from 18 residues. Germline lookup yields CDR1 LGHNA and CDR2 YSLEER. CDR3 region: CASSQDSWTGPGGYGYTF.

This chain uses TRBV3-1 with TRBJ2-3; TCRdb selects TRBD2, and the lack of DNA leaves this call unchecked. Germline V gene lookup returns CDR1 LGHDT and CDR2 YNNKEL (reference sequence). The CDR3 contains 16 residues. The CDR3 loop reads CASSPRLAGGPDTQYF.

The J gene is TRBJ1-3, the V gene TRBV10-3; the TCRdb D gene call, TRBD1, has no DNA to confirm it. Germline lookup yields CDR1 ENHRY and CDR2 SYGVKD. The CDR3 consists of 14 residues. The CDR3 loop reads CATQQGFSGNTIYF.

The chain recombines TRBV30 with TRBJ1-2; TCRdb's assignment of TRBD1 cannot be checked, as there is no DNA. Germline values: CDR1 GTSNPN, CDR2 SVGIG (reference sequence). This CDR3 has 14 amino acids. The CDR3 sequence: CAWSTSGSQDGYTF. Drawing the rest from reference TRBV30 and TRBJ1-2, the complete variable domain is SQTIHQWPATLVQPVGSPLSLECTVEGTSNPNLYWYRQAAGRGLQLLFYSVGIGQISSEVPQNLSASRPQDRQFILSSKKLLLSDSGFYLCAWSTSGSQDGYTFGSGTRLTVV.

This chain links TRBV5-1 with TRBJ1-1; checking the TCRdb D call of TRBD1 is not possible without DNA. The CDR3 consists of 15 residues. From germline, CDR1 is SGHRS and CDR2 YFSETQ. CDR3 region: CASSSQEGVDTEAFF.

The chain combines TRBV28 with TRBJ2-7; with no DNA, the TCRdb D assignment of TRBD2 cannot be verified. The germline gives CDR1 MDHEN, CDR2 SYDVKM. This CDR3 has 15 amino acids. CDR3 region: CASSFSGSGDYEQYF.

CDR3 sequence reads: CASMAGGLEQFF. The V gene is TRBV5-4, the J gene TRBJ2-1; TCRdb designates TRBD2, a call that cannot be tested without DNA. The length of the CDR3 is 12 residues. CDR1 and CDR2 from the germline V gene are SGHNT and YYREEE (reference sequence).

The V gene is TRBV9, the J gene TRBJ2-1; the D call of TRBD1 rests on TCRdb alone, since no DNA is present to check it. Germline CDR1 and CDR2: SGDLS and YYNGEE. CDR3 length: 14 residues. CDR3: CASSFEGAIGEQFF.

This chain links TRBV4-3 with TRBJ1-4; TCRdb's assignment of TRBD1 cannot be checked, as there is no DNA. In germline, CDR1 is LGHNA, CDR2 YSLEER. The CDR3 length is 20 residues. The chain's CDR3 is CASSHQVDRGPFATNEKLFF.

This rearrangement joins TRBV20-1 to TRBJ2-1. CDR3 length: 14 amino acids. CDR1 and CDR2 from the germline V gene are DFQATT and SNEGSKA (reference sequence). The CDR3 here is CSARERGYVTEQFF.

The CDR3 sequence is CASSSRTWTGGSDADTQYF. This chain uses TRBV13 with TRBJ2-3; checking the TCRdb D call of TRBD1 is not possible without DNA. Germline V gene lookup returns CDR1 PRHDT and CDR2 FYEKMQ (reference sequence). The CDR3 spans 19 residues. Full variable domain (remainder filled in from reference TRBV13 and TRBJ2-3): AAGVIQSPRHLIKEKRETATLKCYPIPRHDTVYWYQQGPGQDPQFLISFYEKMQSDKGSIPDRFSAQQFSDYHSELNMSSLELGDSALYFCASSSRTWTGGSDADTQYFGPGTRLTVL.